The present T cell receptor (beta chain) was sequenced within a study of blood T cell repertoires in COVID-19. Study in general: From T cells, B-cell-depleted T cells, or PBMCs came the material, which was cDNA or gDNA.

Per the original methods: Amplification with reference gene primers provided the estimates of nucleated cell counts. Sequencing used immunoSEQ multiplex PCR; TCRdb keeps in-frame clones, though not all of them. V, J and clone size are those of that table, while D and trimming were read from the DNA. The sample has approximately 100,000 clones, around 82% seen once. The CDR3 extends over 15 amino acids. V lost 2 bases and J lost 0; bases outside the gene matches: 3. Per the germline V gene, CDR1 is MNHNY and CDR2 is SVGAGI (reference sequence). V gene TRBV6-6 combines with J gene TRBJ1-1, with 7 nucleotides matching TRBD1. The receptor was isolated from a human donor in a cohort sampled during active or convalescent COVID-19. The sequencing sample was made of peripheral blood. In DNA form, the CDR3 reads TGTGCCAGCAGTTACCAGACAGGGCTGAACACTGAAGCTTTCTTT. This translates into CASSYQTGLNTEAFF.